The clone carrying this TCR beta chain showed up just a few times. The CDR3 is 13 amino acids. Looked up from germline, CDR1 is SGHAT and CDR2 is FQNNGV. V lost 1 base, J lost 2 bases, and 6 bases lay in between. The data belong to a study of tumor T cells in aggressive B-cell lymphoma. Repertoires were generated with immunoSEQ multiplex PCR, while TCRdb's copy carries only in-frame clones and drops some. The repertoire holds around 4,500 clones, with 81% as singletons. The sequence was collected from an adult with diffuse large B cell lymphoma. The sample consisted of tumor tissue. This chain uses TRBV11-2 with TRBJ2-7; D is possibly TRBD1 (6 bases). The CDR3 region has the DNA TGTGCCAGCAGCTTAGGGGGGCCCTACGAGCAGTACTTC. Protein: CASSLGGPYEQYF.